This T cell receptor (beta chain) was retrieved from a study of T-cell memory formation after mild COVID-19. Study-level points and caveats: For second-wave clones that peaked at day 37, SARS-CoV-2 specificity went unverified.

MiXCR, run by TCRdb on the 5' RACE reads, gives a single entry per CDR3 protein. The sample holds 310,000 or so distinct CDR3 sequences, 15% to 20% seen once. There are 16 residues in the CDR3. The germline CDR1 and CDR2 sequences are DFQATT and SNEGSKA (reference sequence). V lost 1 base, J lost 0 bases, and 10 bases lay in between. About this clonotype: The antigen is unknown.

The sequenced material came from PBMCs or a T cell subset sorted from them (not recorded which). The clonotype comes from a young man who had mild COVID-19 (a few samples of this study predate the infection). Cell type and time point are not known. This chain links TRBV20-1 with TRBJ2-6; D ambiguous. CDR3 in amino acids: CSARGLGSSGANVLTF. In DNA, the CDR3 is TGCAGTGCTAGAGGTCTGGGAAGCTCTGGGGCCAACGTCCTGACTTTC.